The subject of this entry is one TCR beta chain. Its antigen is undetermined. The RNA, about 0.45 to 1 ug, was put through reverse transcription using random hexamers. An immunoSEQ multiplex PCR generated amplified TCR beta CDR3 products spanning 54 Vbeta and 13 Jbeta. MiXCR, applied by TCRdb to the immunoSEQ multiplex PCR reads, yields one record per CDR3 protein. The sample records 170,000 or so distinct CDR3 sequences, approximately 95% being singletons. The V and J ends lost 4 bases and 4 bases respectively, with 20 bases between them. The germline gives CDR1 SGDLS, CDR2 YYNGEE. This CDR3 contains 16 residues. These data belong to a study of CD8 T cells in Susac syndrome. Study results and limitations: The TCR sequencing and HLA analysis in the study involved a relatively small number of individuals, as the study acknowledged.

The sample taken for sequencing was CD4+ T cells from PBMCs. This clonotype was sampled from a human donor with Susac syndrome. The chain is built from TRBV9 and TRBJ2-5; D is perhaps TRBD1 or TRBD2 (6 bases each). The CDR3 region is CASSPLGGSRGETQYF. The DNA of the CDR3 is TGTGCCAGCAGCCCTCTGGGGGGCAGCCGGGGAGAGACCCAGTACTTC.